This T cell receptor (beta chain) was obtained from a study of blood T cell repertoires in COVID-19. Sequencing was performed with immunoSEQ multiplex PCR; in TCRdb, only in-frame clones are kept and a portion is missing. The table has tens of thousands of clones, approximately 78% seen once. CDR3 size: 11 residues. CDR1 SQVTM and CDR2 ANQGSEA come from the germline V gene. V dropped 0 bases and J dropped 10 bases, with 9 bases sitting between them. The receptor was isolated from a man aged 50-59 years with active or convalescent COVID-19. V gene TRBV29-1 combines with J gene TRBJ1-1; D remains unclear. The sample taken for sequencing was peripheral blood. The CDR3 DNA follows: TGCAGCGTTGAAGACCGAAAAGCAGCTTTCTTT. This encodes CSVEDRKAAFF.